This T cell receptor (beta chain) was observed in a study of CD8+ T cells in alopecia areata. Sample treatment: oral pan-JAK inhibitor, 5-10 mg twice daily. General observations from the study: Only one nonresponder was present, which leaves the link between baseline CD8+ expansion and response uncertain. A large proportion of expanded lesional clones were detected persisting in scalp and blood during tofacitinib. In scalp samples, resident alphabeta T cells of normal skin are also sequenced.

Notes on this clone: The antigen is undetermined.

Following extraction, RNA underwent reverse transcription to cDNA, which served as the sequencing template. Profiling relied on immunoSEQ multiplex PCR, and the TCRdb table lists in-frame clones only, not all of them. The data contain more than 95,000 clones, over 60% of them singletons. The TCR sequence derives from a human donor with alopecia areata. Source: CD4+ T cells sorted from blood, taken at week 4, from a patient treated with tofacitinib.

The CDR3 DNA reads as TGCGCCAGCAGCCCACAATTCCTAGCGGGAGGACGCAATGAGCAGTTCTTC. Translating it yields CASSPQFLAGGRNEQFF. This chain links TRBV4-3 with TRBJ2-1; 11 bases align to TRBD2. The V and J ends lost 4 bases and 6 bases, in that order; junction bases with no gene match: 11. This CDR3 is built from 17 residues. Germline V CDR1 and CDR2: LGHNA, YSLEER.